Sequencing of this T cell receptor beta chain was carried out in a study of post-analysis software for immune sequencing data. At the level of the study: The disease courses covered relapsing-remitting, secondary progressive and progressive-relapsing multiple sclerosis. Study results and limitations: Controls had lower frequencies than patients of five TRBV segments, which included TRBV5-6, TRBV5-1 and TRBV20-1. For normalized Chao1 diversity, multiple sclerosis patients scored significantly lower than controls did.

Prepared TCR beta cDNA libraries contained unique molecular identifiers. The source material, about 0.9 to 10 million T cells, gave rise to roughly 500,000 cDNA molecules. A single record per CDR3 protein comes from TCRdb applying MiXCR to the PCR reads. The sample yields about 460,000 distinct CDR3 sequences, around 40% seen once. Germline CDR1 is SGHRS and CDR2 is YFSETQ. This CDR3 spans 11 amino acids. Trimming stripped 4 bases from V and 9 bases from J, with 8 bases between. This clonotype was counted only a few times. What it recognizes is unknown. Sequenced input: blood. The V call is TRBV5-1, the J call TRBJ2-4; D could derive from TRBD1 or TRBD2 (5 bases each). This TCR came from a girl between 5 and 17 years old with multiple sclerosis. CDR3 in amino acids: CASSPGGIQYF. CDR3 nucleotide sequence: TGCGCCAGCAGCCCTGGGGGCATTCAGTACTTC.